One sample yielded the 15 T cell receptor beta chains listed below, sequenced in a study of blood T cells in healthy people across ages. A second PCR, run for about 7 to 12 cycles, used a sample-barcoded 5' primer plus a J-beta primer mix. TCRdb reprocessed the 5' RACE reads via MiXCR and lists one record per CDR3 protein. Counted here are roughly 570,000 distinct CDR3 sequences, 25% to 30% occurring once; the ten biggest clones make up 15% to 20%. Sequencing was carried out using blood. These receptors were obtained from a woman in her 70s in good health.

This clonotype was seen a few times. The V call is TRBV7-9, the J call TRBJ2-5; the D gene could be TRBD1 or TRBD2 (6 bases each). Germline-derived CDR1 and CDR2 are SEHNR and FQNEAQ (reference sequence). V was shortened by 6 bases and J by 10 bases, with 21 bases between the two germline ends. This CDR3 has 14 amino acids. For the CDR3, the DNA is TGTGCCAGCAGACTCACGGGGGCGGTGGGGGACCAGTACTTC. Translation: CASRLTGAVGDQYF.

The rearrangement links TRBV20-1 to TRBJ2-5, with a tentative D call TRBD1 (6 bases). V was shortened by 1 base and J by 4 bases, with 16 bases between the two germline ends. Germline lookup yields CDR1 DFQATT and CDR2 SNEGSKA (reference sequence). The CDR3 has 15 residues. The CDR3 protein is CSARVQASGVETQYF. In DNA form, the CDR3 reads TGCAGTGCTAGAGTTCAGGCGTCAGGGGTAGAGACCCAGTACTTC.

The rearrangement joins TRBV11-3 to TRBJ1-2, with D tentatively TRBD1 (6 bases). Trimming took off 5 bases at V and 2 bases at J, with 21 bases between the two ends. The length of the CDR3 is 17 residues. Germline V gives CDR1 SGHNT, CDR2 YENEEA. The CDR3 spells CASSPGGAGLGNYGYTF. The CDR3 nucleotides are TGTGCCAGCAGCCCCGGGGGGGCAGGCCTGGGGAACTATGGCTACACCTTC. The whole variable domain, filled in from reference TRBV11-3 and TRBJ1-2, reads EAGVVQSPRYKIIEKKQPVAFWCNPISGHNTLYWYLQNLGQGPELLIRYENEEAVDDSQLPKDRFSAERLKGVDSTLKIQPAELGDSAVYLCASSPGGAGLGNYGYTFGSGTRLTVV.

In its sample, this clonotype was seen many times. The gene calls are TRBV7-3 and TRBJ2-3; D might be TRBD1 or TRBD2, each matching 5 bases. CDR1 and CDR2 (germline): SGHTA, FQGTGA. The CDR3 runs 17 residues. The V end was cut by 1 base, the J end by 2 bases, with 16 bases between. This CDR3 is CASSLNGGGGLTDTQYF. The CDR3 DNA is TGTGCCAGCAGCTTAAATGGGGGTGGCGGACTCACAGATACGCAGTATTTT.

The chain combines TRBV4-3 with TRBJ1-6; D is uncertain. V gave up 0 bases and J gave up 14 bases, with 17 bases separating them. This CDR3 region has 15 residues. Per the germline V gene, CDR1 is LGHNA and CDR2 is YSLEER. Written as DNA, the CDR3 is TGCGCCAGCAGCCAAGACTCCGCAGTTACGAGGACCCTCCACTTT. Its protein is CASSQDSAVTRTLHF.

Many counts were recorded for this clonotype. The chain joins TRBV9 to TRBJ1-4, with D tentatively TRBD1 (5 bases). Germline CDR1 and CDR2: SGDLS and YYNGEE. This CDR3 region has 13 residues. The ends were cut back, 3 bases at V and 8 bases at J, with 11 bases in the middle. CDR3 loop: CASSAAGTEKLFF. CDR3 DNA sequence: TGTGCCAGCAGCGCGGCCGGGACGGAAAAACTGTTTTTT.

This chain's CDR3 is CSASSTSGEWTQYF. CDR3 sequence (DNA): TGCAGTGCTAGCTCGACTAGCGGGGAGTGGACCCAGTACTTC. The V and J genes are TRBV20-1 and TRBJ2-5; TRBD2 agrees at 11 bases. Germline V gene data show CDR1 as DFQATT and CDR2 as SNEGSKA (reference sequence). The CDR3 is 14 residues long. Germline trimming cut 3 bases from V and 7 bases from J; bases unmatched to any gene: 7.

The table lists this clonotype with many counts. The chain combines TRBV11-2 with TRBJ2-3; D possibly corresponds to TRBD2 (6 bases). The CDR3 is 14 amino acids. From germline, CDR1 is SGHAT and CDR2 FQNNGV. With 5 bases removed from V and 4 bases from J, the gap between germline ends came to 13 bases. The CDR3 loop reads CASSLGTLSDTQYF. As DNA, the CDR3 is TGTGCCAGCAGCCTAGGGACTCTTTCAGATACGCAGTATTTT.

V and J are TRBV13 and TRBJ2-7; TRBD1 is a possible D gene (6 bases). CDR1 is PRHDT and CDR2 is FYEKMQ in the germline V gene (reference sequence). This CDR3 is 15 amino acids long. V was clipped by 11 bases and J by 0 bases, with 20 bases between them. CDR3 DNA: TGTGCCCTTCCACCCGGACAGCGCTGCTCCTACGAGCAGTACTTC. It translates to CALPPGQRCSYEQYF. The full variable domain, with the rest looked up from reference TRBV13 and TRBJ2-7, is AAGVIQSPRHLIKEKRETATLKCYPIPRHDTVYWYQQGPGQDPQFLISFYEKMQSDKGSIPDRFSAQQFSDYHSELNMSSLELGDSALYFCALPPGQRCSYEQYFGPGTRLTVT.

The genes are TRBV7-3 and TRBJ2-7, with D tentatively TRBD2 (6 bases). The CDR3 runs 13 residues. V lost 5 bases, J lost 6 bases, and 14 bases lay in between. Germline V gene sequence: CDR1 SGHTA, CDR2 FQGTGA. The CDR3 nucleotides are TGTGCCAGCAGCAAGGACTATTTAGGCGAGCAGTACTTC. This gives the protein CASSKDYLGEQYF.

This clonotype came up a few times. The chain links TRBV20-1 to TRBJ2-5, with D possibly being TRBD1 (6 bases). Germline assignment: CDR1 DFQATT and CDR2 SNEGSKA (reference sequence). The CDR3 totals 13 residues. V lost 1 base, J lost 3 bases, and 9 bases lay in between. The DNA of the CDR3 is TGCAGTGCTAGAGTTCCAGGGGAAGAGACCCAGTACTTC. It is translated as CSARVPGEETQYF.

There are a few counts of this clonotype. V gene TRBV6-2 or TRBV6-3 combines with J gene TRBJ2-4; D not certain. The V end lost 2 bases, the J end lost 0 bases, and 2 bases lay between the germline ends. The length of the CDR3 is 13 residues. Germline loops: CDR1 MNHEY, CDR2 SVGEGT. CDR3 protein: CASSYLAKNIQYF. The DNA for the CDR3 is TGTGCCAGCAGTTACCTAGCCAAAAACATTCAGTACTTC.

The chain has TRBV7-9 and TRBJ1-2, with D possibly being TRBD1 (6 bases). V was pared by 3 bases and J by 8 bases, with 13 bases between. Germline CDR1 is SEHNR and CDR2 is FQNEAQ (reference sequence). This CDR3 has 13 residues. The CDR3 coding sequence is TGTGCCAGCAGCTTGATACAGGGTGACGGCTACACCTTC. It yields the protein CASSLIQGDGYTF.

The table lists this clonotype with a few counts. The chain couples TRBV20-1 to TRBJ2-5; D remains ambiguous. The CDR3 totals 13 residues. From germline, CDR1 is DFQATT and CDR2 SNEGSKA (reference sequence). Trimming cost V 5 bases and J 2 bases, with 12 bases left between them. The CDR3 here is CSAPLTWQETQYF. In nucleotides, the CDR3 is TGCAGTGCTCCTTTAACTTGGCAAGAGACCCAGTACTTC.

To note about this clonotype: Its ends do not fully match the called genes, so a read error is possible. The V gene is TRBV7-9, the J gene TRBJ2-3; D not certain. Germline CDR1 SEHNR, CDR2 FQNEAQ (reference sequence). The CDR3 is 13 amino acids. The CDR3, as DNA: TGTTCCAGCAGCTTAATCGGAACAGATACGCAGTATTTT. Translation: CSSSLIGTDTQYF.